The rows below give T cell receptor beta chains drawn from one sample of a study of blood T cell repertoires in COVID-19. Measured with immunoSEQ multiplex PCR; TCRdb has only the in-frame clones, and not every one. The table includes around 180,000 clones, 85% to 90% detected once. The sample was peripheral blood. All receptors derive from a man between 65 and 85 years old with active or convalescent COVID-19. CDR3s include the opening cysteine and the closing phenylalanine or tryptophan. The D gene is left open where the match is weak. Some rows mark clone size as missing; the rest say once, few, many or name a class of expanded clone.

>TRBV14|once|TRBJ1-1|-
TGTGCCAGCAGCCAGAGGACAGCTGACACTGAAGCTTTCTTT
CASSQRTADTEAFF
>TRBV24-1|-|TRBJ1-5|-
TGTGCCACCAGTGGAGGGACTCATCAGCCCCAGCATTTT
CATSGGTHQPQHF
>TRBV5-1|-|TRBJ2-3|TRBD2
TGCGCCAGCAGCCATGGACTAGCGGGATCGGATACGCAGTATTTT
CASSHGLAGSDTQYF
>TRBV5-5|-|TRBJ1-6|TRBD1
TGTGCCAGCAGTGTCGTACCGGGACAGGGTGCAGGACCCCTCCACTTT
CASSVVPGQGAGPLHF
>TRBV11-2|once|TRBJ2-1|-
TGTGCCAGCAGCCCACTCGGAGGGGACAATGAGCAGTTCTTC
CASSPLGGDNEQFF
>TRBV11-3|-|TRBJ2-1|-
TGTGCCAGCAGCTTCGACACAAATCTTAACAATGAGCAGTTCTTC
CASSFDTNLNNEQFF
>TRBV27|-|TRBJ2-7|-
TGTGCCAGCAGCTGGGGGGGGCTAAACAGCTACGAGCAGTACTTC
CASSWGGLNSYEQYF
>TRBV10-3|-|TRBJ2-4|-
TGTGCCACCGGACAGCCCACCCTAGCCAAAAACATTCAGTACTTC
CATGQPTLAKNIQYF
>TRBV5-1|-|TRBJ1-2|TRBD1
TGCGCCAGCAGCTTGGGGTTTAGACAGGGGGCGATTGGCTACACCTTC
CASSLGFRQGAIGYTF
>TRBV7-9|once|TRBJ2-7|-
TGTGCCAGCAGCTTAGCGCTAGTCGTCGGCACAAACGTCTCCTACGAGCAGTACTTC
CASSLALVVGTNVSYEQYF
>TRBV19|-|TRBJ2-7|TRBD1
TGTGCCAGTAGTTCCGGGACAGGGCCCTACGAGCAGTACTTC
CASSSGTGPYEQYF
>TRBV7-6|-|TRBJ1-6|TRBD1
TGTGCCAGCAGCACCCGGGACAGGGATAATTCACCCCTCCACTTT
CASSTRDRDNSPLHF
>TRBV7-9|-|TRBJ1-1|-
TGTGCCAGCAGCCCCCCCGGGGGGCCGAACACTGAAGCTTTCTTT
CASSPPGGPNTEAFF
>TRBV27|few|TRBJ1-1|-
TGTGCCAGCAGCCCTCGGACAGTTCACACTGAAGCTTTCTTT
CASSPRTVHTEAFF
>TRBV18|-|TRBJ1-3|-
TGTGCCAGCTCACTAAACAACGCGGGCTCTGGAAACACCATATATTTT
CASSLNNAGSGNTIYF
>TRBV9|-|TRBJ2-1|-
TGTGCCAGCAGCGTGGGCCTAGCATACAATGAGCAGTTCTTC
CASSVGLAYNEQFF
>TRBV4-1|-|TRBJ2-7|TRBD1
TGCGCCAGCAGCCAAGATCCTTTCCAGGGGGCCTACGAGCAGTACTTC
CASSQDPFQGAYEQYF